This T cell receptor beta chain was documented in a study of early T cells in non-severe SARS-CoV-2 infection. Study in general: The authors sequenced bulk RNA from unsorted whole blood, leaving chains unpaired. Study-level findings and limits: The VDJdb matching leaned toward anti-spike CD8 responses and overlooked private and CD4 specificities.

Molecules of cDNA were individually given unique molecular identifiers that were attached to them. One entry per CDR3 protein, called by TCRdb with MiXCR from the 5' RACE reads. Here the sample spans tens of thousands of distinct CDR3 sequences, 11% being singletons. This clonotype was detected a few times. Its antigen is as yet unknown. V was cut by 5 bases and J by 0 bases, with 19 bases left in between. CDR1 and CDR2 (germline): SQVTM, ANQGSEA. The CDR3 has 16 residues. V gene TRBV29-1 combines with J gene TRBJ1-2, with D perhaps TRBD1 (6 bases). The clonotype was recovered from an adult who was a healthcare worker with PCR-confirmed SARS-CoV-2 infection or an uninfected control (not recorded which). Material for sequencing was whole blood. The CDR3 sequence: CSVPLGLQGPNYGYTF. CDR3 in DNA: TGCAGCGTTCCCCTAGGGCTACAGGGACCTAACTATGGCTACACCTTC.